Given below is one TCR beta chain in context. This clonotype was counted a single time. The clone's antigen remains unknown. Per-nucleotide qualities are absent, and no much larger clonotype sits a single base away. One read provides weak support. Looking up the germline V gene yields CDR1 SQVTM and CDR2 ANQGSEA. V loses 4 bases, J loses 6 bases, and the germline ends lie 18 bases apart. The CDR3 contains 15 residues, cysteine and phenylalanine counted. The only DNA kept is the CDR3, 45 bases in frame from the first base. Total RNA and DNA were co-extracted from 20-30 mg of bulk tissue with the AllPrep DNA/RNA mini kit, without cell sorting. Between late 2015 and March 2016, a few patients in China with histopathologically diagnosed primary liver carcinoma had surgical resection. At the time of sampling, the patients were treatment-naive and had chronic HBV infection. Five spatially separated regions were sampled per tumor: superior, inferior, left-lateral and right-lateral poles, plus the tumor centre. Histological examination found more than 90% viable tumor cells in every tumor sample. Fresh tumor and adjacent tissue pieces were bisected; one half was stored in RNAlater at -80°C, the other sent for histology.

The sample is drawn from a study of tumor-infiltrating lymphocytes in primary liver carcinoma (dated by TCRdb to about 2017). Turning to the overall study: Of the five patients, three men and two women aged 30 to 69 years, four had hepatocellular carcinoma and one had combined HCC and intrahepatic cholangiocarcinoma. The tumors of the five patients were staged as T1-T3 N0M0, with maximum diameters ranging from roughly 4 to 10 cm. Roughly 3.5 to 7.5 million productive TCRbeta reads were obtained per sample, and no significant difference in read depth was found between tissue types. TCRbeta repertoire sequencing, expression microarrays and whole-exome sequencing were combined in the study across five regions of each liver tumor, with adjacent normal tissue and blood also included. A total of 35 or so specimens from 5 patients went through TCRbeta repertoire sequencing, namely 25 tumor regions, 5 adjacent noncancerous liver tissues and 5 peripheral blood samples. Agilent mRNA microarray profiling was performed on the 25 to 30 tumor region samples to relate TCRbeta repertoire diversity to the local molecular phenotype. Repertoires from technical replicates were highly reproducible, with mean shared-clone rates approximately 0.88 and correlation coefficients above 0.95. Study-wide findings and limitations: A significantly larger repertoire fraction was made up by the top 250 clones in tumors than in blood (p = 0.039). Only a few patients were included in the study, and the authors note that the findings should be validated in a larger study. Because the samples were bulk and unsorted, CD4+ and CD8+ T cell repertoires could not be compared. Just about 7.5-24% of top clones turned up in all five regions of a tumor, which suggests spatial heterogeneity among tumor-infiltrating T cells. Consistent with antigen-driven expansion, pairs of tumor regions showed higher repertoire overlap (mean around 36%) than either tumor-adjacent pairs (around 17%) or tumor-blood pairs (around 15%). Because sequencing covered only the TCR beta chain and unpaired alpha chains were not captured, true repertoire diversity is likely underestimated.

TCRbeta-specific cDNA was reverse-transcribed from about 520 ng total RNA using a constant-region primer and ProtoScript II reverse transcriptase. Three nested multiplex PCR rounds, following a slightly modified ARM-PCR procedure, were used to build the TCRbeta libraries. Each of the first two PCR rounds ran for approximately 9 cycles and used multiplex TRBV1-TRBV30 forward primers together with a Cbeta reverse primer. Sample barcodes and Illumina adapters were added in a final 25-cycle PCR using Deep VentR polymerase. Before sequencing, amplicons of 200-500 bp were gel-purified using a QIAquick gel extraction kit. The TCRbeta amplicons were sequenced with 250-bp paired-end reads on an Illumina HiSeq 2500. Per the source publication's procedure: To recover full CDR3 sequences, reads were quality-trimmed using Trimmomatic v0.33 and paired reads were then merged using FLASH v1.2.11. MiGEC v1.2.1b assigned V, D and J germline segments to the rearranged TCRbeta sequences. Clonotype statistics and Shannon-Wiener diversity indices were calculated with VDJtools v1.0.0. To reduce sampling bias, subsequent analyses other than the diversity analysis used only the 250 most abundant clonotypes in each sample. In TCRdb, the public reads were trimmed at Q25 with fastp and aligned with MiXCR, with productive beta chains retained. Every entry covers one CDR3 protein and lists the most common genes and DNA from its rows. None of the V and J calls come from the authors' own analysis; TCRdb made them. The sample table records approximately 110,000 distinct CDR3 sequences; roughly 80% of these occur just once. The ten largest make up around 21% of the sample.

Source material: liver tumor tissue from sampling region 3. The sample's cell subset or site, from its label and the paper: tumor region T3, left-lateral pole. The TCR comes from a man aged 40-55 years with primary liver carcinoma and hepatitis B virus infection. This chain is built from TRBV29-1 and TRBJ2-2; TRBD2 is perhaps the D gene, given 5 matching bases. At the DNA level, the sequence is TGCAGCGTTGCGGGGAGTATAGGGCGAGCCGGGGAGCTGTTTTTT. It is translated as CSVAGSIGRAGELFF.